This T cell receptor beta chain is drawn from a study of cytomegalovirus exposure and HLA in healthy donors (dated by TCRdb to between 2016 and 2019). About the study as a whole: An earlier analysis of approximately 600 of the donors reported 250 to 300 Gb of sequence data and more than 90 million unique TCR beta sequences from some 180 million T cells. An early release covering roughly 640 HLA-typed donors comprised approximately 290 gigabases of sequencing data and 65 million to 100 million unique TCR sequences. The genetic ancestry cluster associated with self-reported Caucasian donors included about four fifths of the 398 genotyped donors. The study aimed to test whether signatures of past pathogen exposure could be identified by cataloging public T cell receptors. Using immunosequencing, the study profiled T cell repertoires from roughly 650 subjects and related those repertoires to cytomegalovirus serostatus. Along with the roughly 610-subject first cohort, a separate validation cohort of over a hundred different subjects was used. To predict cytomegalovirus infection status, the study brought together high-throughput TCR immunosequencing, statistical association of individual TCRs with disease status, and machine learning. In a later analysis, previously published TCR beta repertoires from 666 donors were re-analyzed and high-resolution HLA genotyping was added so that TCR occurrence patterns could be studied. The later analysis used no new phenotypic data to find candidate immune exposures, relying instead on TCR beta sequences and their occurrence across donors. An earlier analysis of approximately 630 of the donors applied high-throughput TCR beta sequencing to assess whether each TCR beta V gene segment acted as functional or pseudogenic. Donor age, sex, ethnicity and CMV serostatus were compiled together with the repertoire data. In a later genetic analysis, genome-wide SNP genotypes for about three fifths of the roughly 670 donors were used, and that subset was treated as a discovery cohort. All discovery cohort repertoires had been generated on a single sequencing platform. HLA typing included class I and class II loci at four-digit resolution. The number of typed donors differed by locus: about 629-630 for A, B, C, DRB1 and DQB1; approximately 520 for DQA1; 606 for DPA1; and 400 to 480 for DPB1. About five DR-DQ haplotypes were handled as single units for association and clustering because linkage in the cohort was strong. Among some 400 genotyped donors of the cohort, an average of approximately 240,000 unique TCR beta nucleotide sequences was sequenced per donor, of which 15% to 20% were non-productive. On the study overall, not on this receptor specifically: An association between a missense DCLRE1C variant and V-gene and J-gene trimming of TCR beta chains was found in a later genetic analysis and replicated in an independent cohort. Cytomegalovirus status was reported to be diagnosed by the classifier with high specificity and sensitivity in both the original and validation cohorts. Several of the top co-occurrence clusters appeared to be linked to parvovirus B19, influenza, CMV and Epstein-Barr virus, according to a later analysis. In vitro tests confirmed that three of the cytomegalovirus-associated TCR beta chains recognize cytomegalovirus antigens. A cluster of highly shared sequence variants was judged likely to be a technical artifact of the sequencing pipeline. Strong co-occurrence of HLA alleles, especially DR and DQ, made assigning TCR associations to individual alleles difficult. Because some donors lacked HLA typing at each locus, the association tests relied only on the typed subset. Most TCR sequences were seen in very few donors, while some public TCRs were found in many individuals. For the cohort, immune exposure information was limited to CMV serostatus. Broadly in line with IMGT annotations, most TCR beta V segments showed up in productive rearrangements about 87% or about 30% of the time in an earlier analysis of about 500 of the donors. A further reported finding was that TCR beta sequences accurately predicted the HLA-A and HLA-B alleles for most subjects in the first cohort. A later genetic analysis reported fewer N-insertions in productive TCRs among donors in an Asian-associated ancestry cluster than the roughly 720-donor mean. Fewer than 20 rarely observed V segments, including chromosome 9 orphons, were excluded from the earlier analysis of just under 600 of the donors because counts were too low. The authors suggested that the approach could potentially be generalized to other disease states and immunological phenotypes. Linkage disequilibrium might explain the correlated functional status among segregating V segments, but an unknown experimental factor could not be ruled out. Some IMGT-functional V segments, including TRBV6-2 and TRBV6-3, could not be distinguished by the 87-base-pair reads and were therefore excluded. In a later analysis, most CMV-associated TCR beta chains were found to appear HLA-restricted, with HLA associations seemingly driven largely by CMV exposure. Specific HLA alleles were associated with roughly 16,000 TCR beta sequences at a false discovery rate of 0.05 in a later analysis. Roughly uniform sequencing depth across donors was assumed in presence/absence analyses, although this assumption may not hold. The cohort was sequenced for TCR beta chains only, and without alpha or paired-chain data the features that could be detected were limited. A later analysis found that HLA-associated TCR beta chains were more clonally expanded and had lower generation probabilities than equally common non-associated chains. The study gave a list of under 200 TCR beta chains associated with cytomegalovirus. In a later analysis, the rate of TCR association differed among HLA loci, with DRB1 alleles having the most associated TCRs and HLA-C alleles having the fewest.

The cohort comprised some 730 healthy bone marrow donors. All cohort members were sampled while nominally healthy, although unrecorded immune exposures were likely present. The donor tested CMV seronegative and was one of the 352 seronegative cohort members. Every donor gave a peripheral blood sample, and the peripheral blood mononuclear cells from that sample were used for TCR beta sequencing. Genomic DNA was extracted from the blood cell samples with the Qiagen DNeasy Blood Extraction Kit. This clone has just a few counts. Its recognized antigen is unknown. Base qualities are not recorded, but no much larger clone differs from it by a single base. The library was produced with the immunoSEQ multiplex PCR assay. A mixture of 60 forward primers for TCR Vbeta segments and 13 reverse primers for TCR Jbeta segments was used in the multiplex PCR. Amplification of the CDR3 region of rearranged TCR beta genes was performed with a multiplex PCR assay on genomic DNA. Amplified TCR beta libraries were sequenced as 87-base-pair reads on the Illumina HiSeq System. Under the source paper's analysis protocol: A later analysis tallied around 87 million unique TCR beta chains across the approximately 670 repertoires, and approximately 12 million of those chains were shared by two or more donors. To remove PCR and sequencing errors, raw reads were error-corrected and collapsed into unique sequences using a nearest-neighbor algorithm that merged closely related sequences. Alignment of CDR3 sequences to IMGT reference sequences was used to assign V, D and J gene segments. For a sequence to be retained, a match of at least six nucleotides was required to both a V gene segment and a J gene segment. Rearrangements were called productive when the CDR3 lacked stop codons and stayed in frame with V and J; all others were non-productive. Following IMGT convention, CDR3 was defined as the stretch from the second conserved V-encoded cysteine to the conserved J-encoded phenylalanine. Sequences without an unambiguous match to a single V gene segment were excluded from the earlier analysis of 587 of the donors. An earlier analysis of some 610 of the donors called V segments functional above 56.7% productive rearrangements and segregating when the between-donor standard deviation exceeded 5%. To diagnose cytomegalovirus status from the catalog of TCR beta chain sequences, a statistical classification framework was built. V and J gene assignment, in a later analysis, came from comparing TCR nucleotide sequences with IMGT/GENE-DB human TR gene sequences. The TCRdist pipeline was used in a later analysis to assign CDR3 sequences and most-parsimonious VDJ recombination scenarios. A later analysis defined each TCR beta chain by its CDR3 amino acid sequence plus V-gene family, and excluded reads lacking a unique V-gene family. As a way to deal with suspected cross-contamination and a sequencing artifact, a later analysis dropped more than 500 nucleotide sequences that were highly shared and had low generation probability. A later analysis calculated a clonal expansion index for each public chain from normalized within-repertoire ranks of inferred template counts. In a later analysis, generation probabilities were computed using a VDJ recombination model fitted to out-of-frame rearrangements, and the results were checked against IGoR. In a later analysis, TCR-TCR, TCR-HLA and TCR-CMV co-occurrence was scored with hypergeometric tests, and a repertoire-size bias correction was applied to TCR pairs. In a later analysis, false discovery rates were estimated by permuting HLA or CMV assignments 20 times. In a later analysis, co-occurring TCRs were grouped with DBSCAN, and TCRdist sequence similarity was added when clustering was performed within HLA-allele-positive subsets. Repertoires with fewer than 30,000 or more than 120,000 public chains, plus five repertoires with anomalous nucleotide sharing, were excluded from co-occurrence clustering. TCRdb limited this immuneACCESS table to in-frame rearrangements with V and J called. A share of clones is missing; checked studies link under half to unresolved V genes, and the rest is unexplained. That table supplies the V and J calls and clone size; D and trimming were determined from the DNA. Here the sample has about 270,000 clones; about 75% occur a single time. The ten largest clones add up to about 2.1% of the sample.

Germline trimming: 5 bases from V, 3 bases from J; junction bases outside gene matches: 6. The CDR3 goes from the cysteine to the phenylalanine over 15 residues. Only the CDR3 DNA stays, 45 bases, in frame from base 1. CDR1 LNHDA and CDR2 SQIVND are derived from the germline V gene (reference sequence). Sample: PBMCs. This TCR came from a female donor in good health and CMV-seronegative. The rearranged segments are TRBV19 and TRBJ1-5; the central 8 bases match TRBD1. The CDR3 protein: CASSEGTGANQPQHF. The bases are TGTGCCAGTAGTGAGGGGACAGGCGCCAATCAGCCCCAGCATTTT.